Listed here is a single T cell receptor beta chain. Its specificity is not known. V lost 2 bases and J lost 1, with 9 bases in between. The germline V gene encodes CDR1 MNHEY and CDR2 SVGAGI. The length of the CDR3 is 14 residues. This entry is derived from a study of T-cell memory formation after mild COVID-19. Study-level results: Contracting clones from day 15 to 85 showed balanced CD4/CD8; later expanders favored CD4+.

From the 5' RACE reads, TCRdb called clonotypes with MiXCR, one entry per CDR3 protein. There are some 120,000 distinct CDR3 sequences in the sample; about 6.5% occur only once, and roughly 2.2% lies in the top ten. Sequencing used PBMCs or a T cell subset sorted from them (not recorded which). This receptor was identified in an adult woman who had mild COVID-19 (a few samples of this study predate the infection). Cell type and time point are not known. The chain joins TRBV6-5 to TRBJ2-7; D is ambiguous. The CDR3 DNA reads TGTGCCAGCAGTTACCTGGCAGCTTCCTACGAGCAGTACTTC. Residues: CASSYLAASYEQYF.